This T cell receptor beta chain is from a study of T cell responses to AZD1222 COVID-19 vaccine. Study details: Analyses pooled second doses at about 4 or about 12 weeks.

A note on this clone: Its antigen is currently unknown.

TCRdb keeps only in-frame clones here, not all; method: immunoSEQ multiplex PCR. The table has about 130,000 clones, under 95% seen once. V lost 1 base, J lost 6 bases, and 19 bases lay in between. This CDR3 has 17 residues. CDR1 SGHTA and CDR2 FQGNSA come from the germline V gene. Study results and caveats: Donors, mostly white British, included more females; clonal diversity was possibly underestimated.

The receptor was derived from an adult in good health. The sequenced sample was peripheral blood, obtained on day 0 of AZD1222 vaccination. V is TRBV7-2 and J is TRBJ2-1; perhaps TRBD2 as D (6 bases). The CDR3 DNA sequence: TGTGCCAGCAGCTTAGGGGGTTGGGGACTTCCTCTCAATGAGCAGTTCTTC. Amino acids: CASSLGGWGLPLNEQFF.